The entry that follows covers one T cell receptor beta chain sequence. Its antigen remains unidentified. TCRdb's copy holds only in-frame clones and misses some; the assay was immunoSEQ multiplex PCR. The sample includes tens of thousands of clones, approximately 67% of them seen just once. Isolating CD4+ T cells followed ten to eleven days of culture. The entry originates in a study of vaccination effects on CD4 cells after COVID-19. Study-level background: Viral peptide pool expansion of antigen-specific CD4+ T cells preceded sequencing in the ViraFEST assay. Each participant was given two doses of one vaccine (BNT162b2 or mRNA-1273).

This CDR3 is 11 amino acids long. CDR1 and CDR2 (germline): KGHDR, SFDVKD. The ends were cut back, 5 bases at V and 13 bases at J, with 11 bases in the middle. Whole-study results and caveats: The study found that only 1 of 255 vaccine-induced clones from healthy vaccinees cross-reacted with common cold coronaviruses. No early post-infection timepoints were available in the study, which also included few convalescent patients.

The sequence came from a human donor who received a COVID-19 vaccine. The chain uses TRBV24-1 and TRBJ2-1; D ambiguous. Sequenced here: CD4+ T cells from PBMCs cultured without peptide, sampled before COVID-19 vaccination. The CDR3 DNA reads as TGTGCCACCAGTGCGGGTAGTCCCCAGTTCTTC. The encoded protein is CATSAGSPQFF.